Listed here are 29 T cell receptor beta chains from one sample, sequenced in a study of siplizumab effects on memory and regulatory T cells. Data came from immunoSEQ multiplex PCR; TCRdb stores just in-frame clones and leaves some out. The data hold tens of thousands of clones, with approximately 93% observed a single time. Sequencing was performed on CD8+ T cells sorted from blood. The receptors shown here come from a human donor in good health.

This clone was counted a single time. The gene calls are TRBV6-1 and TRBJ2-7; D unresolved. The germline V gene has CDR1 MNHNS and CDR2 SASEGT. CDR3 length equals 13 residues. The V end lost 3 bases, the J end lost 3 bases, and 9 bases lay between the germline ends. The CDR3, as DNA: TGTGCCAGCAGTGATTTGCGGAACTACGAGCAGTACTTC. As protein: CASSDLRNYEQYF.

The rearrangement uses TRBV7-2 and TRBJ2-6; D uncertain. The CDR3 spans 14 residues. Per the germline V gene, CDR1 is SGHTA and CDR2 is FQGNSA. With 4 bases removed from V and 5 bases from J, the gap between germline ends came to 9 bases. In DNA, the CDR3 is TGTGCCAGCAGCTGGAGCGAGAGGGCCAACGTCCTGACTTTC. Its protein is CASSWSERANVLTF.

CDR3 nucleotide sequence: TGTGCCAGCAGCGAAACCGGGACCAGGAGCTCCTACGAGCAGTACTTC. Its translation is CASSETGTRSSYEQYF. V is TRBV7-2 and J is TRBJ2-7, with D tentatively TRBD1 or TRBD2 (5 bases each). Trimming cost V 5 bases and J 0 bases, with 17 bases left between them. Looked up from germline, CDR1 is SGHTA and CDR2 is FQGNSA. The CDR3 consists of 16 residues. The whole variable domain, remainder taken from reference TRBV7-2 and TRBJ2-7, is GAGVSQSPSNKVTEKGKDVELRCDPISGHTALYWYRQSLGQGLEFLIYFQGNSAPDKSGLPSDRFSAERTGGSVSTLTIQRTQQEDSAVYLCASSETGTRSSYEQYFGPGTRLTVT.

The rearrangement joins TRBV2 to TRBJ1-2, with 7 bases aligning to TRBD1. The CDR3 runs to 11 residues. Germline values: CDR1 SNHLY, CDR2 FYNNEI. Germline trimming cut 10 bases from V and 4 bases from J; bases unmatched to any gene: 3. CDR3 protein: CAIGTAYGYTF. The CDR3, as DNA: TGTGCCATAGGGACAGCCTATGGCTACACCTTC. The full variable domain, its missing parts supplied by reference TRBV2 and TRBJ1-2, is EPEVTQTPSHQVTQMGQEVILRCVPISNHLYFYWYRQILGQKVEFLVSFYNNEISEKSEIFDDQFSVERPDGSNFTLKIRSTKLEDSAMYFCAIGTAYGYTFGSGTRLTVV.

V usage is TRBV29-1 and J usage is TRBJ2-1; D unresolved. The ends were cut back, 7 bases at V and 2 bases at J, with 12 bases in the middle. This CDR3 region has 13 residues. Per the germline V gene, CDR1 is SQVTM and CDR2 is ANQGSEA. As DNA, the CDR3 is TGCAGCGCGGTCGGCGGTGCCTACAATGAGCAGTTCTTC. Translated: CSAVGGAYNEQFF.

This rearrangement joins TRBV7-3 to TRBJ1-4; a possible D gene is TRBD1 (6 bases). CDR3 length equals 14 residues. Germline CDR1 is SGHTA and CDR2 is FQGTGA. Trimming left V 4 bases short and J 3 bases short, with 9 bases between. Here the CDR3 reads CASSSGQPNEKLFF. In DNA form, the CDR3 reads TGTGCCAGCAGCTCAGGACAGCCTAATGAAAAACTGTTTTTT. Together with reference TRBV7-3 and TRBJ1-4, the CDR3 gives the full variable domain: GAGVSQTPSNKVTEKGKYVELRCDPISGHTALYWYRQSLGQGPEFLIYFQGTGAADDSGLPNDRFFAVRPEGSVSTLKIQRTERGDSAVYLCASSSGQPNEKLFFGSGTQLSVL.

The genes are TRBV13 and TRBJ2-1; D gene uncertain. Germline CDR1 is PRHDT and CDR2 is FYEKMQ (reference sequence). The CDR3 length is 12 residues. Trimming cost V 1 base and J 7 bases, with 5 bases left between them. CDR3 sequence (DNA): TGTGCCAGCAGCTTAGTGGATAATGAGCAGTTCTTC. This gives the protein CASSLVDNEQFF.

This rearrangement joins TRBV27 to TRBJ2-2; possibly TRBD1 or TRBD2 for D (5 bases each). This CDR3 has 16 amino acids. Germline V gives CDR1 MNHEY, CDR2 SMNVEV (reference sequence). V was shortened by 3 bases and J by 0 bases, with 11 bases between the two germline ends. DNA for the CDR3: TGTGCCAGCAGTTTCTTGGGGCGGGCGAACACCGGGGAGCTGTTTTTT. The encoded protein is CASSFLGRANTGELFF.

J is TRBJ2-5 and V is TRBV4-3, with 14 positions matching TRBD2. The V gene's germline CDR1 is LGHNA and CDR2 YSLEER. CDR3 length: 18 residues. V was clipped by 0 bases and J by 5 bases; unmatched bases: 8. The CDR3, as DNA: TGCGCCAGCAGCCAAGATTACGGGACTAGCGGGAGTGGTGAGACCCAGTACTTC. Amino acids: CASSQDYGTSGSGETQYF.

The J gene is TRBJ2-7, the V gene TRBV5-1, with 9 bases fitting TRBD1. The CDR3 runs 16 residues. From germline, CDR1 is SGHRS and CDR2 YFSETQ. Losses at the gene ends were 4 bases for V and 5 bases for J; bases not matched to a gene: 13. The CDR3 loop reads CASSPAIGTGRHEQYF. CDR3 DNA: TGCGCCAGCAGCCCGGCCATCGGGACAGGGCGCCACGAGCAGTACTTC.

The chain carries TRBV5-4 and TRBJ2-7, with D possibly TRBD2 on 6 matching bases. Germline values: CDR1 SGHNT, CDR2 YYREEE (reference sequence). The CDR3 has 14 residues. V was cut by 4 bases and J by 6 bases, with 17 bases left in between. CDR3 region: CASSRGDLNAEQYF. DNA for the CDR3: TGTGCCAGCAGCCGAGGGGACTTAAACGCCGAGCAGTACTTC.

V usage is TRBV7-8 and J usage is TRBJ2-5; 10 positions match TRBD2. The DNA end is more similar to TRBJ2-7, so the J call may be wrong. Germline CDR1 is SGHVS and CDR2 is FQNEAQ. The CDR3 totals 15 residues. This CDR3 is CASSSRTSGSYEQYF. The CDR3 DNA is TGTGCCAGCAGCTCTCGGACTAGCGGCTCCTACGAGCAGTACTTC.

V usage is TRBV29-1 and J usage is TRBJ2-7; D possibly corresponds to TRBD1 (5 bases). The CDR3 is 13 amino acids. The V end was cut by 4 bases, the J end by 0 bases, with 10 bases between. Germline loops: CDR1 SQVTM, CDR2 ANQGSEA. The CDR3 nucleotides are TGCAGCGTTGGGTCAGGGATCTCCTACGAGCAGTACTTC. It codes for CSVGSGISYEQYF.

V gene TRBV7-8 combines with J gene TRBJ2-6; perhaps TRBD1 as D (6 bases). The CDR3 length is 17 residues. Germline-derived CDR1 and CDR2 are SGHVS and FQNEAQ. With 4 bases removed from V and 1 base from J, the gap between germline ends came to 14 bases. The CDR3: CASSSQTGLSGANVLTF. The CDR3 DNA reads as TGTGCCAGCAGCTCTCAGACAGGTTTATCTGGGGCCAACGTCCTGACTTTC.

This chain connects TRBV6-1 to TRBJ2-3, with D possibly matching TRBD2 (5 bases). The CDR3 contains 13 residues. V lost 6 bases, J lost 10 bases, and 17 bases lay in between. From germline, CDR1 is MNHNS and CDR2 SASEGT. The CDR3 spells CASRAGVQQPQYF. The CDR3 nucleotides are TGTGCCAGCAGGGCCGGGGTCCAGCAGCCGCAGTATTTT.

The rearrangement uses TRBV7-6 and TRBJ1-1; a possible D gene is TRBD1 (5 bases). The length of the CDR3 is 15 residues. CDR1 is SGHVS and CDR2 is FNYEAQ in the germline V gene. Trimming stripped 3 bases from V and 4 bases from J, with 15 bases between. CDR3 amino acids: CASSLRRDGGTEAFF. In nucleotides, the CDR3 is TGTGCCAGCAGCTTGCGGAGGGATGGGGGCACTGAAGCTTTCTTT.

The V and J genes are TRBV4-1 and TRBJ2-7; 7 bases align to TRBD2. Germline V gene sequence: CDR1 MGHRA, CDR2 YSYEKL. After removal of 5 bases from V and 3 bases from J, the junction contained 7 bases not matched to a gene. This CDR3 has 14 amino acids. Here the CDR3 DNA reads TGCGCCAGCAGCTCGACTAGCCATAACTACGAGCAGTACTTC. Translated, it gives CASSSTSHNYEQYF.

This chain connects TRBV7-2 to TRBJ1-1, with a tentative D call TRBD1 (6 bases). Between the trimmed V and J ends, which lost 5 bases and 0 bases, there was a span of 16 bases. The CDR3 loop spans 16 amino acids. Germline lookup yields CDR1 SGHTA and CDR2 FQGNSA. The CDR3 coding sequence is TGTGCCAGCAGCCCCCCCTGGGGGGCTTTGAACACTGAAGCTTTCTTT. The encoded protein is CASSPPWGALNTEAFF.

The chain links TRBV4-1 to TRBJ2-7, with 7 bases matching TRBD2. The trim removed 0 bases at V and 2 bases at J, leaving 10 bases unmatched. In germline, CDR1 is MGHRA, CDR2 YSYEKL. The CDR3 loop spans 17 amino acids. CDR3 nucleotides: TGCGCCAGCAGCCAAGATCAAGGGCTAGCGGTAACCTACGAGCAGTACTTC. Translating it yields CASSQDQGLAVTYEQYF.

This sequence joins TRBV18 and TRBJ1-5, with unresolved D. Germline-derived CDR1 and CDR2 are KGHSH and LQKENI. The ends were cut back, 2 bases at V and 5 bases at J, with 13 bases in the middle. The CDR3 has 15 amino acids. The DNA of the CDR3 is TGTGCCAGCTCACCAAGAACTACAGCGGATCAGCCCCAGCATTTT. This gives the protein CASSPRTTADQPQHF.

The gene calls are TRBV7-9 and TRBJ2-7; no definite D call. V was shortened by 3 bases and J by 5 bases, with 11 bases between the two germline ends. The CDR3 is made up of 13 amino acids. Germline loops: CDR1 SEHNR, CDR2 FQNEAQ (reference sequence). CDR3 DNA sequence: TGTGCCAGCAGCTTCTCCCAGGTGAACGAGCAGTACTTC. Translating gives CASSFSQVNEQYF.

The V gene is TRBV14, the J gene TRBJ2-2; D perhaps matches TRBD1 (7 bases). CDR1 and CDR2 from the germline V gene are SGHDN and FVKESK. V lost 4 bases and J lost 3, with 12 bases in between. This CDR3 is built from 15 residues. CDR3 region: CASSRTGDYTGELFF. In DNA form, the CDR3 reads TGTGCCAGCAGCCGCACAGGGGACTACACCGGGGAGCTGTTTTTT.

This clone is a singleton in its sample. This chain connects TRBV19 to TRBJ1-1, with D possibly TRBD1 on 5 matching bases. This CDR3 region has 13 residues. The V gene's germline CDR1 is LNHDA and CDR2 SQIVND (reference sequence). V was shortened by 3 bases and J by 5 bases, with 10 bases between the two germline ends. The CDR3 nucleotides are TGTGCCAGTAGTATTTCAGAGGGGACTGAAGCTTTCTTT. Its protein is CASSISEGTEAFF.

V usage is TRBV7-9 and J usage is TRBJ2-1; D possibly corresponds to TRBD2 (5 bases). In germline, CDR1 is SEHNR, CDR2 FQNEAQ (reference sequence). This CDR3 is 15 amino acids long. V was shortened by 0 bases and J by 12 bases, with 18 bases between the two germline ends. The CDR3 here is CASSLATPGSILQFF. As DNA, the CDR3 is TGTGCCAGCAGCTTAGCGACCCCGGGAAGCATTTTGCAGTTCTTC. Filled out from reference TRBV7-9 and TRBJ2-1, the complete variable domain reads DTGVSQNPRHKITKRGQNVTFRCDPISEHNRLYWYRQTLGQGPEFLTYFQNEAQLEKSRLLSDRFSAERPKGSFSTLEIQRTEQGDSAMYLCASSLATPGSILQFFGPGTRLTVL.

The chain links TRBV6-5 to TRBJ2-3; 9 bases map to TRBD1. CDR3 size: 15 residues. Trimming removed 2 bases from V and 6 bases from J; junction bases left unmatched: 6. The V gene's germline CDR1 is MNHEY and CDR2 SVGAGI. The CDR3 DNA reads as TGTGCCAGCAGTTACCGGACAGGGGTTGGCGATACGCAGTATTTT. It encodes CASSYRTGVGDTQYF.

The chain couples TRBV5-6 to TRBJ2-7; D remains ambiguous. Germline CDR1 and CDR2: SGHDT and YYEEEE. This CDR3 contains 13 residues. V was pared by 1 base and J by 6 bases, with 11 bases between. CDR3 sequence: CASSLWYAPEQYF. The CDR3 DNA reads TGTGCCAGCAGCTTGTGGTACGCCCCCGAGCAGTACTTC.

The chain uses TRBV9 and TRBJ2-1; D might be TRBD2 (6 bases). Deletions cut 2 bases from V and 4 bases from J, with 13 bases between. Looked up from germline, CDR1 is SGDLS and CDR2 is YYNGEE. This CDR3 is built from 15 residues. DNA for the CDR3: TGTGCCAGCAGCGTCAGTAGCGGTGGTTACAATGAGCAGTTCTTC. Protein product: CASSVSSGGYNEQFF.

The chain joins TRBV29-1 to TRBJ2-3; D is unclear. CDR1 SQVTM and CDR2 ANQGSEA come from the germline V gene. The CDR3 spans 11 residues. V was trimmed by 6 bases and J by 6 bases, leaving 10 bases between them. CDR3 DNA sequence: TGCAGCGTCCAAGTGAGGGATACGCAGTATTTT. Translating gives CSVQVRDTQYF.

V and J are TRBV5-1 and TRBJ1-1, with TRBD1 matching over 7 bases. Losses at the gene ends were 3 bases for V and 0 bases for J; bases not matched to a gene: 2. The CDR3 is 14 amino acids. From germline, CDR1 is SGHRS and CDR2 YFSETQ. The CDR3 region is CASSWGQMNTEAFF. The CDR3 DNA reads TGCGCCAGCAGCTGGGGACAGATGAACACTGAAGCTTTCTTT.